This note documents a single T cell receptor (beta chain) sequence. As yet, its antigen is unknown. Germline trimming cut 6 bases from V and 1 base from J; bases unmatched to any gene: 8. The CDR3 is 16 residues long. Germline CDR1 is MNHEY and CDR2 is SVGEGT. This record belongs to a study of T cell repertoires in cytomegalovirus infection. As for the study in general: CMV infection and matching HLA type were both indicated by public TCR beta signatures.

Study-wide results and caveats: Clonotypes of TCR beta that were HLA-C-restricted and CMV-specific dominated the ex vivo response. Summed public TCR beta family frequency identified CMV carriers bearing the relevant HLA.

TCRdb re-called the reads with MiXCR, one entry per CDR3 protein. In the table there are 380,000 or so distinct CDR3 sequences, around a third of which are singletons. The receptor comes from a human donor in good health (CMV status not recorded). Some clones in this sample may be carry-over from other donors' samples. The V and J genes are TRBV6-2 or TRBV6-3 and TRBJ2-2, with 7 nucleotides matching TRBD1. Sequencing used cultured PBMCs, obtained from culture after CMV antigen stimulation. This CDR3 is CASRNYRGGNTGELFF. In DNA, the CDR3 is TGTGCCAGCAGAAACTACAGGGGCGGGAACACCGGGGAGCTGTTTTTT.